The 19 T cell receptor beta chains below come from one sample, sequenced in a study of cytomegalovirus exposure and HLA in healthy donors. PCR primers comprised 60 Vbeta and 13 Jbeta primers. Only in-frame clones appear in the TCRdb table, and some are missing; sequencing was by immunoSEQ multiplex PCR. The sample has 180,000 or so clones, under 90% seen once. Sample: PBMCs. The source of these receptors is a boy younger than 10 in good health and CMV-seronegative.

The chain joins TRBV10-3 to TRBJ2-2; 14 bases are a match to TRBD2. There are 15 residues in the CDR3. J lost 7 bases, V lost 11 bases, and 9 bases had no gene match. Germline loops: CDR1 ENHRY, CDR2 SYGVKD. The CDR3 DNA reads TGTGCCCCCCCGACTAGCGGGGGGGCACTCGGGGAGCTGTTTTTT. Encoded protein: CAPPTSGGALGELFF.

V gene TRBV2 combines with J gene TRBJ1-5; D gene ambiguous. The CDR3 loop spans 17 amino acids. V lost 5 bases, J lost 5 bases, and 22 bases lay in between. CDR1 is SNHLY, CDR2 FYNNEI, per germline. The CDR3 DNA reads TGTGCCAGCAGTCCCCGTTTCTTGGGGAGACTCGATCAGCCCCAGCATTTT. This gives the protein CASSPRFLGRLDQPQHF. The whole variable domain, remainder taken from reference TRBV2 and TRBJ1-5, is EPEVTQTPSHQVTQMGQEVILRCVPISNHLYFYWYRQILGQKVEFLVSFYNNEISEKSEIFDDQFSVERPDGSNFTLKIRSTKLEDSAMYFCASSPRFLGRLDQPQHFGDGTRLSIL.

The chain links TRBV9 to TRBJ1-4; the D gene is possibly TRBD1 (5 bases). The CDR3 consists of 15 residues. Trimming pared 4 bases from V and 4 bases from J, leaving 14 bases between. Germline loops: CDR1 SGDLS, CDR2 YYNGEE. This CDR3 is CASSLGGRFNEKLFF. Written as DNA, the CDR3 is TGTGCCAGCAGCCTCGGGGGACGGTTTAATGAAAAACTGTTTTTT.

This sequence joins TRBV9 and TRBJ1-2; 7 bases align to TRBD1. CDR1 SGDLS and CDR2 YYNGEE come from the germline V gene. V lost 0 bases to trimming and J lost 4 bases; unmatched junction nucleotides: 9. The CDR3 spans 16 residues. The CDR3 protein is CASSVGDQTGSYGYTF. The DNA for the CDR3 is TGTGCCAGCAGCGTAGGGGACCAGACAGGGAGCTATGGCTACACCTTC. The full variable domain, rest sourced from reference TRBV9 and TRBJ1-2, is DSGVTQTPKHLITATGQRVTLRCSPRSGDLSVYWYQQSLDQGLQFLIQYYNGEERAKGNILERFSAQQFPDLHSELNLSSLELGDSALYFCASSVGDQTGSYGYTFGSGTRLTVV.

The chain couples TRBV4-1 to TRBJ2-3; TRBD2 matches 8 bases. V dropped 0 bases and J dropped 6; count of bases not matched to a gene: 11. This CDR3 has 17 residues. The germline CDR1 and CDR2 sequences are MGHRA and YSYEKL. CDR3 amino acids: CASSQEVLRGGSDTQYF. Written as DNA, the CDR3 is TGCGCCAGCAGCCAAGAAGTACTCCGGGGGGGTTCGGATACGCAGTATTTT.

The chain is built from TRBV13 and TRBJ1-2, with TRBD1 matching over 10 bases. The V segment lost 5 bases and the J segment 4 bases; nucleotides outside the gene matches: 25. There are 21 residues in the CDR3. Germline V lookup: CDR1 PRHDT, CDR2 FYEKMQ (reference sequence). The CDR3 coding sequence is TGTGCCAGCAGCCCTCTCCGTGCTCTCCTGGAGGGACAGGGGAAATTCTATGGCTACACCTTC. Protein: CASSPLRALLEGQGKFYGYTF.

The rearrangement links TRBV18 to TRBJ2-1; TRBD2 might be the D (7 bases). V lost 0 bases, J lost 5 bases, and 14 bases lay in between. Germline V gives CDR1 KGHSH, CDR2 LQKENI. This CDR3 is 16 amino acids long. CDR3 loop: CASSPPSGGANNEQFF. The CDR3 coding sequence is TGTGCCAGCTCACCACCTAGTGGGGGGGCCAACAATGAGCAGTTCTTC.

The CDR3 DNA is TGTGCCAGCAGTACTCTGACTGAAGCTTTCTTT. It encodes CASSTLTEAFF. The V gene is TRBV6-5, the J gene TRBJ1-1, with no clear D. V lost 5 bases to trimming and J lost 5 bases, with 6 bases between them. Looked up from germline, CDR1 is MNHEY and CDR2 is SVGAGI. The CDR3 runs to 11 residues.

The V and J genes are TRBV15 and TRBJ2-7; the D gene is possibly TRBD1 (6 bases). The V gene's germline CDR1 is LNHNV and CDR2 YYDKDF (reference sequence). This CDR3 has 14 amino acids. Trimming pared 0 bases from V and 0 bases from J, leaving 6 bases between. The CDR3 here is CATSREGGSYEQYF. The DNA of the CDR3 is TGTGCCACCAGCAGAGAAGGGGGCTCCTACGAGCAGTACTTC.

J is TRBJ2-2 and V is TRBV6-5; 7 nucleotides agree with TRBD2. The CDR3 runs 15 residues. The germline gives CDR1 MNHEY, CDR2 SVGAGI. V shed 7 bases and J 1 base; nucleotides not matched to a gene: 6. The CDR3 nucleotides are TGTGCCAGCACGACGGGGGGTAGGAACACCGGGGAGCTGTTTTTT. It translates to CASTTGGRNTGELFF.

CDR3 loop: CASSFGGIGELFF. CDR3 in DNA: TGTGCCAGCAGCTTTGGCGGGATCGGGGAGCTGTTTTTT. The chain combines TRBV11-2 with TRBJ2-2, with D perhaps matching TRBD2 (6 bases). The CDR3 spans 13 residues. Trimming removed 3 bases from V and 7 bases from J, with 9 bases in between. Germline CDR1 and CDR2: SGHAT and FQNNGV.

The chain recombines TRBV4-2 with TRBJ1-1; D call uncertain. V gave up 1 base and J gave up 0 bases, with 9 bases separating them. The CDR3 covers 15 residues. CDR1 is LGHNA and CDR2 is YNFKEQ in the germline V gene. The CDR3 DNA reads as TGTGCCAGCAGCCAAGTCTCGGTTATGAACACTGAAGCTTTCTTT. Protein product: CASSQVSVMNTEAFF.

This clone was observed once. The chain combines TRBV6-6 with TRBJ2-7, with TRBD1 matching 8 bases. The CDR3 has 14 amino acids. CDR1 and CDR2 from the germline V gene are MNHNY and SVGAGI (reference sequence). Trimming took 2 bases from V and 2 from J; bases not matched to a gene: 2. The CDR3 spells CASSYRTGTYEQYF. The CDR3 DNA follows: TGTGCCAGCAGTTACCGGACAGGGACCTACGAGCAGTACTTC.

The J gene is TRBJ1-5, the V gene TRBV15; TRBD1 matches at 8 bases. The CDR3 extends over 15 amino acids. The V gene's germline CDR1 is LNHNV and CDR2 YYDKDF (reference sequence). Trimming cost V 1 base and J 3 bases; bases outside gene matches: 2. CDR3 DNA: TGTGCCACCAGCAGAGGGGGACAGGCCAATCAGCCCCAGCATTTT. This gives the protein CATSRGGQANQPQHF.

The chain links TRBV7-9 to TRBJ1-5, with TRBD1 matching over 8 bases. V lost 1 base, J lost 0 bases, and 11 bases stayed unmatched. CDR1 is SEHNR, CDR2 FQNEAQ, per germline (reference sequence). This CDR3 contains 19 residues. This chain's CDR3 is CASSLGTGNYWSSNQPQHF. The CDR3 coding sequence is TGTGCCAGCAGCTTAGGGACAGGGAATTATTGGAGTAGCAATCAGCCCCAGCATTTT.

Comment on this clone: This sample also contains other DNA sequences that code for the same CDR3. The chain joins TRBV19 to TRBJ2-3; D may be TRBD1 (5 bases). The CDR3 has 14 amino acids. Trimming took 5 bases from V and 0 from J, leaving 9 bases between them. CDR1 is LNHDA and CDR2 is SQIVND in the germline V gene (reference sequence). CDR3 sequence reads: CASSPRQSTDTQYF. The CDR3 DNA reads as TGTGCCAGTAGTCCGCGACAGAGCACAGATACGCAGTATTTT.

The chain links TRBV13 to TRBJ2-7; D remains unclear. Trimming pared 10 bases from V and 5 bases from J, leaving 18 bases between. The length of the CDR3 is 13 residues. Per germline, CDR1 PRHDT and CDR2 FYEKMQ (reference sequence). The CDR3 region has the DNA TGTGCCACCGAGGAAGTCTCCTTGGACGAGCAGTACTTC. Translating it yields CATEEVSLDEQYF.

The CDR3 protein is CASSLGITAGTNTGELFF. The CDR3 DNA reads as TGTGCCAGCAGCTTAGGTATAACAGCGGGAACGAACACCGGGGAGCTGTTTTTT. This chain connects TRBV11-2 to TRBJ2-2; 7 bases map to TRBD2. CDR3 length: 18 residues. Germline V CDR1 and CDR2: SGHAT, FQNNGV. Trimming at V came to 1 base and at J to 0 bases, leaving 8 bases not matched to a gene.

The chain links TRBV7-2 to TRBJ2-7; TRBD1 matches 7 bases. The CDR3 contains 14 residues. Looked up from germline, CDR1 is SGHTA and CDR2 is FQGNSA. J gave up 8 bases and V 3 bases, and 10 bases lay outside the gene matches. For the CDR3, the DNA is TGTGCCAGCAGCTTTACAGGGGACAGAGGGCAGCAGTACTTC. Translating gives CASSFTGDRGQQYF.